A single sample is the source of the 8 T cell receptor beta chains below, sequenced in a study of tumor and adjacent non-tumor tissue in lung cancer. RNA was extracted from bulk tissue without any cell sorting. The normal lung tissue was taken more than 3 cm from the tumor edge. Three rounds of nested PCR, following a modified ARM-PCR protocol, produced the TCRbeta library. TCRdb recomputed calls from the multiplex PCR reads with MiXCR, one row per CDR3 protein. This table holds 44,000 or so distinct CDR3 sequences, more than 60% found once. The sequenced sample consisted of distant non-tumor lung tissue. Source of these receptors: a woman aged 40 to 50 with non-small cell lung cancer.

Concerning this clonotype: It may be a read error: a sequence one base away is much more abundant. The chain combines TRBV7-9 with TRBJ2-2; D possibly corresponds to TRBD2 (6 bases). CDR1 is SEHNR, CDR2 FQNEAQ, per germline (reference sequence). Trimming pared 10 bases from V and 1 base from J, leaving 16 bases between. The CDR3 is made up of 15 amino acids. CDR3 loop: CAIPRGERNTGELFF. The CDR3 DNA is TGTGCCATCCCGCGGGGCGAGAGGAACACCGGGGAGCTGTTTTTT.

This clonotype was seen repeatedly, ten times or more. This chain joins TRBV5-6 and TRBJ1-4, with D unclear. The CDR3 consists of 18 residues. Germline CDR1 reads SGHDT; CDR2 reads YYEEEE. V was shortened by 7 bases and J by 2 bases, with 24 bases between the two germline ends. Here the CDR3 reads CASPPRLKIPGTNEKLFF. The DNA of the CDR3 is TGTGCCAGCCCACCTCGGTTGAAGATTCCTGGGACTAATGAAAAACTGTTTTTT.

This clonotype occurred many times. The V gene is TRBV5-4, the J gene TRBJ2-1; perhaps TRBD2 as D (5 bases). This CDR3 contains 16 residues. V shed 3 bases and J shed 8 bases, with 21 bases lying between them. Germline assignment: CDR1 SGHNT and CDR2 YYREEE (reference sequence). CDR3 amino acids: CASSSPFSDPIYEQFF. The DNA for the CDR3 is TGTGCCAGCAGCTCCCCCTTTAGCGACCCAATCTATGAGCAGTTCTTC.

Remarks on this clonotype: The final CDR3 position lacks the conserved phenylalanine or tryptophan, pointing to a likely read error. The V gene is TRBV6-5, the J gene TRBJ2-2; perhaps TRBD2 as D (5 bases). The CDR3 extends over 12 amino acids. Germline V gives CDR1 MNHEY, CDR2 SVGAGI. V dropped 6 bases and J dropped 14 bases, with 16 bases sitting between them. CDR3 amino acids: CASRFRDRDLFS. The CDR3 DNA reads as TGTGCCAGCAGATTCCGGGATCGTGACCTGTTTTCT.

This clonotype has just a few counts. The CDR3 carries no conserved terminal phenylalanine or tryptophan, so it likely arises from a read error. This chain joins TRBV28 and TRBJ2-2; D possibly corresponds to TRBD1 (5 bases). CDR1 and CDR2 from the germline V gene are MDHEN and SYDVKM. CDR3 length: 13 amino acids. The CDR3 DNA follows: TGCGCCAGCAGACCGCAGGGTACCGGGGAGCTGTTTTCT. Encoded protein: CASRPQGTGELFS.

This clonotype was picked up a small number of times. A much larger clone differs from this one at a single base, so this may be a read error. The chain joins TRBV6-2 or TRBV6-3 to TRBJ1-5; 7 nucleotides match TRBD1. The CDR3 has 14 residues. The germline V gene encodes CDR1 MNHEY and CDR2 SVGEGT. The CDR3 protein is CASRPLQGHQPQLF. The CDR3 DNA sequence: TGTGCCAGCAGACCCCTACAGGGGCATCAGCCCCAGCTTTTT.

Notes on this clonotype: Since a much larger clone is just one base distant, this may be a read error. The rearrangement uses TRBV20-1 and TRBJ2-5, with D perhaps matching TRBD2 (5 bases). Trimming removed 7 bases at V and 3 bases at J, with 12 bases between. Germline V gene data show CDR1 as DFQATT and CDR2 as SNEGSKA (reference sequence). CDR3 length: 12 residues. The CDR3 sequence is CSVDDGKETQYF. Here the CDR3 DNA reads TGCAGTGTTGATGACGGGAAAGAGACCCAGTACTTC.

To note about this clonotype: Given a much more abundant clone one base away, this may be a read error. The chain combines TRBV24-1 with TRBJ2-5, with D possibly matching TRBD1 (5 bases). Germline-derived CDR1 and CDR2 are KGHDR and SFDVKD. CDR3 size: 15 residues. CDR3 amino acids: CAASDASTAQETQYF. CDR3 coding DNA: TGTGCCGCCAGTGACGCTTCGACAGCGCAAGAGACCCAGTACTTC.